These 21 T cell receptor beta chains share one sample of origin, sequenced in a study of T cell responses to AZD1222 COVID-19 vaccine. Clones were read by immunoSEQ multiplex PCR, and TCRdb kept only the in-frame ones, dropping some. The table has 70,000 to 90,000 clones, roughly 83% seen once; the top ten hold 8.7%. Sequenced here: peripheral blood, sampled on day 0 of AZD1222 vaccination. These TCRs come from an adult in good health.

This chain connects TRBV7-2 to TRBJ2-3; D ambiguous. Trimming pared 5 bases from V and 4 bases from J, leaving 13 bases between. Per germline, CDR1 SGHTA and CDR2 FQGNSA. CDR3 length: 14 amino acids. The CDR3 protein is CASSPTPNSDTQYF. The DNA of the CDR3 is TGTGCCAGCAGCCCCACCCCGAACTCAGATACGCAGTATTTT.

This chain connects TRBV10-3 to TRBJ2-5; D call uncertain. Looked up from germline, CDR1 is ENHRY and CDR2 is SYGVKD. Trimming removed 2 bases from V and 4 bases from J, with 5 bases in between. CDR3 length: 12 residues. The CDR3 DNA follows: TGTGCCATCAGTGAGGTTCGAGAGACCCAGTACTTC. It specifies CAISEVRETQYF.

This clone has a handful of counts. The rearrangement links TRBV28 to TRBJ1-3; no clear D gene. The V and J ends lost 2 bases and 3 bases respectively, with 14 bases between them. CDR1 and CDR2 from the germline V gene are MDHEN and SYDVKM. The CDR3 is made up of 16 amino acids. CDR3 sequence (DNA): TGTGCCAGCAGTTTAGTAGGACTGCCGAGTGGAAACACCATATATTTT. It codes for CASSLVGLPSGNTIYF.

This rearrangement joins TRBV6-2 or TRBV6-3 to TRBJ1-3, with D possibly being TRBD1 (5 bases). Germline V gene lookup returns CDR1 MNHEY and CDR2 SVGEGT. The CDR3 totals 16 residues. Trimming shortened V by 6 bases and J by 0 bases, and 15 bases separated the two germline ends. CDR3 sequence: CASRPGAASSGNTIYF. The CDR3 DNA is TGTGCCAGCAGGCCTGGGGCGGCCAGCTCTGGAAACACCATATATTTT.

The chain recombines TRBV27 with TRBJ1-3; 8 bases align to TRBD1. Germline V lookup: CDR1 MNHEY, CDR2 SMNVEV (reference sequence). The V segment lost 3 bases and the J segment 4 bases; nucleotides outside the gene matches: 11. The CDR3 length is 17 residues. CDR3 sequence reads: CASSFQAPRGLGNTIYF. DNA of the CDR3: TGTGCCAGCAGTTTCCAAGCCCCCAGGGGGCTCGGAAACACCATATATTTT.

The chain is built from TRBV19 and TRBJ1-2, with 8 bases aligning to TRBD1. J gave up 6 bases and V 5 bases, and 11 bases lay outside the gene matches. The CDR3 is made up of 15 amino acids. Germline CDR1 LNHDA, CDR2 SQIVND (reference sequence). The CDR3 sequence is CASSHPTGQANGYTF. CDR3 nucleotide sequence: TGTGCCAGTAGTCACCCCACGGGACAGGCTAATGGCTACACCTTC.

The rearrangement uses TRBV5-1 and TRBJ2-5; possible D gene TRBD2, 6 bases. CDR3 length equals 13 residues. The ends were cut back, 0 bases at V and 7 bases at J, with 10 bases in the middle. Germline V gene lookup returns CDR1 SGHRS and CDR2 YFSETQ. The CDR3 DNA reads as TGCGCCAGCAGCTTGGGTCAGGAGGGGACCCAGTACTTC. This encodes CASSLGQEGTQYF.

This clone appeared once. This sequence joins TRBV27 and TRBJ1-6; D is uncertain. Trimming shortened V by 6 bases and J by 6 bases, and 18 bases separated the two germline ends. The germline V gene encodes CDR1 MNHEY and CDR2 SMNVEV (reference sequence). The CDR3 consists of 16 residues. In DNA form, the CDR3 reads TGTGCCAGCAGCCCCACGTCAGGAGCGGTTAATTCACCCCTCCACTTT. Encoded protein: CASSPTSGAVNSPLHF.

The V gene is TRBV3-1 (or the pseudogene TRBV3-2), the J gene TRBJ2-3, with D uncertain. CDR3 length equals 17 residues. V was clipped by 1 base and J by 2 bases, with 16 bases between them. The germline V gene encodes CDR1 LGHDT and CDR2 YNNKEL (reference sequence). DNA of the CDR3: TGTGCCAGCAGCCAAGGGTCATGGAGTGTTCCCACAGATACGCAGTATTTT. Its protein is CASSQGSWSVPTDTQYF.

This clone has just a few counts. The J gene is TRBJ2-1, the V gene TRBV24-1; weak D call: TRBD2 (7 bases). V was cut by 0 bases and J by 0 bases, with 17 bases left in between. The CDR3 sequence is 19 residues long. From germline, CDR1 is KGHDR and CDR2 SFDVKD. The CDR3 DNA follows: TGTGCCACCAGTGATTTGCCGGGGGGCAGGCGGGACTCCTACAATGAGCAGTTCTTC. Translation gives CATSDLPGGRRDSYNEQFF.

The chain recombines TRBV5-4 with TRBJ2-7, with 9 bases aligning to TRBD2. CDR1 is SGHNT, CDR2 YYREEE, per germline (reference sequence). This CDR3 is built from 15 residues. With 2 bases clipped from V and 3 bases from J, the junction kept 6 bases outside the gene matches. This chain's CDR3 is CASSFGREGLYEQYF. CDR3 in DNA: TGTGCCAGCAGCTTCGGGCGGGAGGGTCTCTACGAGCAGTACTTC.

CDR3 sequence (DNA): TGTGCCAGCAGCCAGGGCGACACGGACAGAAACTACGAGCAGTACTTC. This gives the protein CASSQGDTDRNYEQYF. The chain is built from TRBV14 and TRBJ2-7; tentatively, D is TRBD1 (6 bases). The CDR3 loop spans 16 amino acids. Germline-derived CDR1 and CDR2 are SGHDN and FVKESK. V was shortened by 3 bases and J by 3 bases, with 18 bases between the two germline ends.

This clone was counted only a few times. The chain joins TRBV24-1 to TRBJ2-2; D may be TRBD2 (5 bases). Germline CDR1 and CDR2: KGHDR and SFDVKD. This CDR3 is built from 16 residues. The V and J ends lost 4 bases and 1 base respectively, with 12 bases between them. As DNA, the CDR3 is TGTGCCACCAGTGAGAACCAGCGGATGAACACCGGGGAGCTGTTTTTT. Protein: CATSENQRMNTGELFF.

The chain recombines TRBV5-4 with TRBJ1-6; D call uncertain. CDR1 and CDR2 from the germline V gene are SGHNT and YYREEE (reference sequence). This CDR3 is built from 13 residues. Trimming stripped 7 bases from V and 4 bases from J, with 9 bases between. CDR3 region: CASGEGYNSPLHF. DNA of the CDR3: TGTGCCAGCGGGGAGGGATATAATTCACCCCTCCACTTT.

The chain has TRBV3-1 (or the pseudogene TRBV3-2) and TRBJ2-3, with 10 bases fitting TRBD2. The V and J ends lost 6 bases and 3 bases, in that order; junction bases with no gene match: 12. The length of the CDR3 is 17 residues. Germline-derived CDR1 and CDR2 are LGHDT and YNNKEL (reference sequence). Here the CDR3 reads CASSQFPASGGTDTQYF. The CDR3 DNA reads TGTGCCAGCAGTCAATTCCCTGCTAGCGGGGGAACAGATACGCAGTATTTT.

The J gene is TRBJ2-5, the V gene TRBV2, with 15 bases aligning to TRBD2. Germline assignment: CDR1 SNHLY and CDR2 FYNNEI. The CDR3 is 16 residues long. With 6 bases clipped from V and 1 base from J, the junction kept 3 bases outside the gene matches. CDR3 sequence: CASRGTSGGPQETQYF. CDR3 bases: TGTGCCAGCAGAGGGACTAGCGGGGGGCCCCAAGAGACCCAGTACTTC.

This clone was seen just once. The V and J genes are TRBV5-6 and TRBJ2-7; 8 bases are shared with TRBD2. CDR3 size: 16 residues. Germline CDR1 and CDR2: SGHDT and YYEEEE. V lost 2 bases, J lost 3 bases, and 10 bases stayed unmatched. DNA of the CDR3: TGTGCCAGCAGCTTCGGTTTGAAGCGGGGGAACTACGAGCAGTACTTC. Its protein is CASSFGLKRGNYEQYF.

The chain is built from TRBV27 and TRBJ2-2; 11 bases line up with TRBD2. Germline V gene sequence: CDR1 MNHEY, CDR2 SMNVEV (reference sequence). The length of the CDR3 is 16 residues. V shed 7 bases, J shed 5 bases, and the junction held 9 bases outside the gene matches. The CDR3 DNA is TGTGCCAGCAAGGGACTAGCGGCCCCGAGGACCGGGGAGCTGTTTTTT. Translation gives CASKGLAAPRTGELFF.

V and J are TRBV9 and TRBJ1-2; maybe TRBD1 (5 bases). This CDR3 contains 14 residues. Germline V gene lookup returns CDR1 SGDLS and CDR2 YYNGEE. V was cut by 3 bases and J by 0 bases, with 9 bases left in between. CDR3 in amino acids: CASSADNANYGYTF. The DNA for the CDR3 is TGTGCCAGCAGCGCGGACAACGCTAACTATGGCTACACCTTC. Full variable domain (rest looked up from reference TRBV9 and TRBJ1-2): DSGVTQTPKHLITATGQRVTLRCSPRSGDLSVYWYQQSLDQGLQFLIQYYNGEERAKGNILERFSAQQFPDLHSELNLSSLELGDSALYFCASSADNANYGYTFGSGTRLTVV.

J is TRBJ2-7 and V is TRBV5-6; D is possibly TRBD2 (6 bases). Trimming left V 5 bases short and J 3 bases short, with 12 bases between. The CDR3 loop spans 13 amino acids. In germline, CDR1 is SGHDT, CDR2 YYEEEE. The CDR3 DNA follows: TGTGCCAGCAGTTGGGGGACTTACTACGAGCAGTACTTC. Translated: CASSWGTYYEQYF.

This clone was detected only once. Here the CDR3 DNA reads TGTGCCAGCTTCGGGACACGGGGGTACTTC. Protein sequence: CASFGTRGYF. V is TRBV2 and J is TRBJ2-7; TRBD1 is a possible D gene (6 bases). Trimming cost V 8 bases and J 12 bases, with 14 bases left between them. CDR1 SNHLY and CDR2 FYNNEI come from the germline V gene. This CDR3 is 10 amino acids long.